A selection of T cell receptor beta chains follows, all from one sample in a study of cytomegalovirus exposure and HLA in healthy donors. The table came from immunoSEQ multiplex PCR; TCRdb's copy has only in-frame clones and leaves some out. The profile shows tens of thousands of clones, approximately 70% of them singletons. Sequencing used PBMCs. The source is a woman aged 45 to 65 in good health and CMV-seropositive. CDR3s include the opening cysteine and the closing phenylalanine or tryptophan. D genes are given only for firm matches. Rows give clone size only sometimes, using once, few, many, or a class for an expanded clone.

d_call j_call clone_size v_call cdr3_aa cdr3_nt
TRBD2 TRBJ2-5 many TRBV2 CASSGASGVETQYF TGTGCCAGCAGTGGGGCTAGCGGGGTGGAGACCCAGTACTTC
- TRBJ2-7 - TRBV4-3 CASSQDKSSYEQYF TGCGCCAGCAGCCAAGACAAGAGCTCCTACGAGCAGTACTTC
TRBD1 TRBJ2-2 - TRBV6-1 CASSNNRGSGELFF TGTGCCAGCAGCAATAACAGGGGTTCCGGGGAGCTGTTTTTT
TRBD1 TRBJ2-7 - TRBV19 CASSPRQGGDSYEQYF TGTGCCAGTAGTCCTCGACAGGGTGGGGACTCCTACGAGCAGTACTTC
TRBD1 TRBJ2-7 few TRBV29-1 CSVEGTGLYEQYF TGCAGCGTTGAAGGGACAGGGCTCTACGAGCAGTACTTC
TRBD2 TRBJ2-3 once TRBV5-1 CASDPGGPADTQYF TGCGCCAGCGACCCGGGGGGGCCTGCAGATACGCAGTATTTT
- TRBJ1-2 - TRBV19 CASRISGAYGYTF TGTGCCAGTAGAATAAGCGGGGCCTATGGCTACACCTTC
- TRBJ1-1 - TRBV9 CASSAVTTGHTEAFF TGTGCCAGCAGCGCAGTCACGACAGGACACACTGAAGCTTTCTTT
TRBD1 TRBJ2-3 - TRBV5-4 CASSPLQGTTDTQYF TGTGCCAGCAGCCCCTTACAGGGGACCACAGATACGCAGTATTTT
- TRBJ2-7 - TRBV29-1 CSALLGGYEQYF TGCAGCGCCCTTCTCGGGGGCTACGAGCAGTACTTC
- TRBJ2-5 - TRBV10-1 CASSEGGEETQYF TGCGCCAGCAGTGAAGGAGGGGAAGAGACCCAGTACTTC
- TRBJ2-7 - TRBV28 CASSAQDERPSYEQYF TGTGCCAGCAGTGCCCAGGACGAGCGGCCCTCCTACGAGCAGTACTTC
TRBD1 TRBJ2-3 few TRBV10-3 CAISSGQVTDTQYF TGTGCCATCAGTTCGGGACAGGTCACAGATACGCAGTATTTT
TRBD1 TRBJ1-1 - TRBV30 CAWGTGGGTEAFF TGTGCCTGGGGGACAGGGGGGGGTACTGAAGCTTTCTTT
- TRBJ2-1 - TRBV7-2 CASSGGQTYNEQFF TGTGCCAGCAGCGGGGGCCAAACCTACAATGAGCAGTTCTTC
TRBD2 TRBJ2-2 - TRBV11-3 CASSSGLADTGELFF TGTGCCAGCAGCTCTGGACTAGCGGACACCGGGGAGCTGTTTTTT
TRBD1 TRBJ1-2 - TRBV7-6 CASSFYPGTGDGYTF TGTGCCAGCAGCTTTTATCCCGGGACAGGGGACGGCTACACCTTC
TRBD1 TRBJ2-2 - TRBV28 CASGQDTGELFF TGTGCCAGTGGACAGGACACCGGGGAGCTGTTTTTT
TRBD2 TRBJ2-2 few TRBV4-2 CASSQDHGAGLAGEAGELFF TGTGCCAGCAGCCAAGATCACGGGGCAGGGCTAGCGGGAGAGGCCGGGGAGCTGTTTTTT
TRBD1 TRBJ1-2 - TRBV4-3 CASSQNRNWPGQGNYGYTF TGCGCCAGCAGCCAAAATCGGAATTGGCCGGGACAGGGGAACTATGGCTACACCTTC
TRBD1 TRBJ2-2 - TRBV29-1 CSVETGFTGELFF TGCAGCGTTGAGACAGGGTTTACCGGGGAGCTGTTTTTT
- TRBJ1-1 - TRBV13 CASSSRAGLAFRTEAFF TGTGCCAGCAGCTCCAGGGCAGGCCTGGCCTTCAGGACTGAAGCTTTCTTT
- TRBJ2-7 - TRBV6-5 CASSYRFQSGIHEQYF TGTGCCAGCAGTTACAGGTTCCAGTCCGGGATCCACGAGCAGTACTTC
TRBD1 TRBJ1-5 - TRBV5-4 CASSMTGANQPQHF TGTGCCAGCAGCATGACAGGGGCAAATCAGCCCCAGCATTTT
TRBD1 TRBJ1-2 - TRBV6-1 CASSDSSGQYYGYTF TGTGCCAGCAGTGACTCTTCGGGACAGTATTATGGCTACACCTTC
TRBD1 TRBJ2-7 - TRBV19 CASSMGTGLYEQYF TGTGCCAGTAGTATGGGGACAGGGTTGTACGAGCAGTACTTC
- TRBJ2-5 - TRBV11-2 CASSLWGEETQYF TGTGCCAGCAGCTTATGGGGGGAGGAGACCCAGTACTTC
TRBD1 TRBJ1-6 once TRBV28 CASRKDRGISISYNSPLHF TGTGCCAGCAGGAAGGACAGGGGGATTAGTATCTCCTATAATTCACCCCTCCACTTT
- TRBJ2-7 - TRBV28 CASSPNAEQYF TGTGCCAGCAGTCCTAACGCCGAGCAGTACTTC
- TRBJ1-5 - TRBV6-5 CASSGHSNQPQHF TGTGCCAGCAGTGGGCATAGCAATCAGCCCCAGCATTTT
- TRBJ1-6 - TRBV19 CASSQEGSESPLHF TGTGCCAGTAGCCAGGAAGGGAGTGAGTCACCCCTCCACTTT
TRBD1 TRBJ2-4 once TRBV29-1 CSVDGQGVAKNIQYF TGCAGCGTTGACGGACAGGGAGTAGCCAAAAACATTCAGTACTTC
- TRBJ2-7 - TRBV5-1 CASSKTVGGSSSYEQYF TGCGCCAGCAGCAAAACCGTAGGGGGTTCAAGCTCCTACGAGCAGTACTTC
TRBD2 TRBJ2-3 few TRBV19 CASSISTGGGDTQYF TGTGCCAGTAGTATATCGACGGGAGGAGGAGATACGCAGTATTTT